This T cell receptor (beta chain) is from a study of radiation and T cells in renal cell carcinoma. The germline gives CDR1 LNHDA, CDR2 SQIVND (reference sequence). CDR3 size: 15 residues. Trimming removed 3 bases from V and 0 bases from J; junction bases left unmatched: 3. Repertoires were generated with immunoSEQ multiplex PCR, while TCRdb's copy carries only in-frame clones and drops some. The sample has roughly 60,000 clones, roughly 79% seen once. Time point noted: blood 2 weeks post-SBRT. Treatment denoted: 15 Gy SBRT to primary tumor, nephrectomy 4 weeks later. The chain links TRBV19 to TRBJ2-3, with 7 bases lining up with TRBD1. This receptor was obtained from a man in his sixties with renal cell carcinoma. The input for sequencing was blood, taken from a patient whose treatment included radiotherapy and nephrectomy. The DNA of the CDR3 is TGTGCCAGTAGTATGGACAGGCGAAGCACAGATACGCAGTATTTT. Translating it yields CASSMDRRSTDTQYF.